These 2 T cell receptor beta chains were all obtained from the same sample, sequenced in a study of T cells in Graves' hyperthyroidism and ophthalmopathy. Amplification of TCR beta CDR3 regions was performed using RNA transcripts as template. A first-round RT-PCR of the TCR CDR3 used the HTBI primer set. One entry per CDR3 protein, called by TCRdb with MiXCR from the multiplex PCR reads. Of around 440,000 distinct CDR3 sequences in the sample, approximately 14% were seen once. The sequenced material came from blood. These TCRs come from a woman younger than 35 with Graves' hyperthyroidism.

The J gene is TRBJ2-7, the V gene TRBV2; D not certain. Germline V CDR1 and CDR2: SNHLY, FYNNEI. The CDR3 extends over 11 amino acids. The V end lost 4 bases, the J end lost 6 bases, and 7 bases lay between the germline ends. The CDR3 coding sequence is TGTGCCAGCAGTGGCCCGGGCGAGCAGTACTTC. This translates into CASSGPGEQYF.

Many counts were recorded for this clonotype. The rearrangement joins TRBV20-1 to TRBJ1-2; TRBD1 aligns across 9 bases. Germline-derived CDR1 and CDR2 are DFQATT and SNEGSKA (reference sequence). V lost 5 bases, J lost 6 bases, and 4 bases stayed unmatched. This CDR3 comprises 12 residues. The CDR3 region has the DNA TGCAGTGCTGGGACAGGGCTGAATGGCTACACCTTC. It translates to CSAGTGLNGYTF.